The following is a T cell receptor beta chain sequence with its context. The data stem from a study of control samples from healthy donors and cancer patients. Sequencing was performed with immunoSEQ multiplex PCR; in TCRdb, only in-frame clones are kept and a portion is missing. The sample lists about 100,000 clones; over 75% were seen once. This CDR3 is 14 amino acids long. Germline values: CDR1 MNHNS, CDR2 SASEGT. V lost 2 bases and J lost 2, with 8 bases in between. Sequencing was performed on blood. This sequence was found in a woman aged 45-65 years in good health. The V gene is TRBV6-1, the J gene TRBJ2-3; D gene ambiguous. This CDR3 is CASSESDLTDTQYF. The CDR3 coding sequence is TGTGCCAGCAGTGAATCCGACCTCACAGATACGCAGTATTTT.